The 15 T cell receptor beta chains presented below share a single source sample, sequenced in a study of blood T cells in healthy people across ages. Together with a sample-barcoded 5' primer, a J-beta primer mix was included in a second PCR lasting about 7 to 12 cycles. TCRdb processed the 5' RACE reads anew with MiXCR; each CDR3 protein has one entry. The sample has nearly 800,000 distinct CDR3 sequences, about 61% seen once. Sequencing input: blood. Receptors originate from a man between 40 and 49 years old in good health.

On this clonotype itself: Germline is not matched at one junction end, which may reflect a read error. V usage is TRBV6-2 or TRBV6-3 and J usage is TRBJ1-1; possible D gene TRBD1, 5 bases. The CDR3 totals 14 residues. Germline V CDR1 and CDR2: MNHEY, SVGEGT. CDR3 nucleotide sequence: TGTGCCAGCAGTTACGGGACGGAGAATACTGGAGCTTTCTTT. Protein product: CASSYGTENTGAFF.

The rearrangement uses TRBV7-9 and TRBJ2-1, with D uncertain. V lost 5 bases to trimming and J lost 7 bases, with 21 bases between them. Germline CDR1 SEHNR, CDR2 FQNEAQ (reference sequence). The CDR3 contains 16 residues. The CDR3 is CASSPETLTKGNEQFF. In DNA form, the CDR3 reads TGTGCCAGCAGCCCAGAGACCCTAACAAAAGGGAATGAGCAGTTCTTC.

This clonotype was picked up a small number of times. This chain joins TRBV9 and TRBJ2-7; 10 positions agree with TRBD2. The CDR3 extends over 14 amino acids. V lost 5 bases and J lost 4; bases outside the gene matches: 6. CDR1 is SGDLS, CDR2 YYNGEE, per germline. Here the CDR3 DNA reads TGTGCCAGCAGTAGCGGGAGGTTCGGATACGAGCAGTACTTC. Its protein product is CASSSGRFGYEQYF.

This clonotype was recorded once. The V gene is TRBV2, the J gene TRBJ2-4, with 7 bases fitting TRBD2. The better agreement between TRBJ2-7 and the DNA end casts doubt on the J call. The germline gives CDR1 SNHLY, CDR2 FYNNEI. The CDR3 totals 15 residues. The CDR3 loop reads CASSEGRGSFYEQYF. CDR3 nucleotides: TGTGCCAGCAGTGAGGGTCGCGGGAGTTTTTACGAGCAGTACTTC.

The sample holds one count of this clonotype. The gene calls are TRBV6-2 or TRBV6-3 and TRBJ2-1; TRBD1 or TRBD2 may be the D gene (6 bases each). V was trimmed by 0 bases and J by 14 bases, leaving 11 bases between them. In germline, CDR1 is MNHEY, CDR2 SVGEGT. CDR3 size: 12 residues. CDR3 in DNA: TGTGCCAGCAGTTACTCTCCAGGGGAGGAGTTCTTC. Its protein product is CASSYSPGEEFF.

The V gene is TRBV24-1, the J gene TRBJ2-5; the match to TRBD1 covers 7 bases. The CDR3 contains 16 residues. The germline V gene has CDR1 KGHDR and CDR2 SFDVKD. Unmatched junction bases numbered 15, after V lost 3 bases and J lost 9 bases. In DNA form, the CDR3 reads TGTGCCACCAGTGATCCGGTAGAAGTAGGGGGCTTGGCCCAGTACTTC. Amino acids: CATSDPVEVGGLAQYF.

This clonotype was observed a few times. The chain couples TRBV20-1 to TRBJ2-1, with 10 nucleotides matching TRBD2. With 1 base clipped from V and 9 bases from J, the junction kept 9 bases outside the gene matches. The CDR3 extends over 15 amino acids. Germline loops: CDR1 DFQATT, CDR2 SNEGSKA (reference sequence). The CDR3 protein is CSARGDRLAGTEQFF. In nucleotides, the CDR3 is TGCAGTGCTAGAGGCGATCGACTAGCGGGTACTGAGCAGTTCTTC.

The chain joins TRBV7-9 to TRBJ2-5; tentatively, D is TRBD2 (6 bases). Germline CDR1 reads SEHNR; CDR2 reads FQNEAQ (reference sequence). The V gene lost 5 bases and the J gene lost 0 bases, with 13 bases spanning the gap. CDR3 length equals 15 residues. The CDR3 DNA reads as TGTGCCAGCAGCCGGGCGGGGCGGTACCAAGAGACCCAGTACTTC. Translation: CASSRAGRYQETQYF.

This clonotype was counted once. The chain uses TRBV7-9 and TRBJ2-3; D might be TRBD2 (7 bases). CDR1 is SEHNR, CDR2 FQNEAQ, per germline (reference sequence). This CDR3 is built from 14 residues. V was pared by 5 bases and J by 6 bases, with 15 bases between. As DNA, the CDR3 is TGTGCCAGCAGCCGCCGGGGGGCTCTGGATACGCAGTATTTT. Residues: CASSRRGALDTQYF.

Worth noting for this clonotype: Given a much more abundant clone one base away, this may be a read error. The J gene is TRBJ2-7, the V gene TRBV29-1, with 8 bases aligning to TRBD1. Germline loops: CDR1 SQVTM, CDR2 ANQGSEA. This CDR3 has 14 residues. The ends lost 6 bases at V and 0 bases at J; junction bases unmatched: 7. CDR3 loop: CSVATGGNSYEQYF. The CDR3 DNA sequence: TGCAGCGTCGCTACAGGGGGAAACTCCTACGAGCAGTACTTC.

The chain employs TRBV4-1 and TRBJ2-5; D remains ambiguous. The V gene's germline CDR1 is MGHRA and CDR2 YSYEKL. V gave up 4 bases and J gave up 5 bases, with 20 bases separating them. This CDR3 spans 16 amino acids. The CDR3 DNA reads as TGCGCCAGCAGCCCTCGAGGCACCGGGTTGGGGGAGACCCAGTACTTC. Amino acid sequence: CASSPRGTGLGETQYF.

The chain links TRBV25-1 to TRBJ2-1; possible D gene TRBD1, 5 bases. The germline V gene encodes CDR1 MGHDK and CDR2 SYGVNS. The V end lost 6 bases, the J end lost 10 bases, and 22 bases lay between the germline ends. The CDR3 has 15 residues. CDR3 in amino acids: CASSPLRQQFGEQFF. CDR3 nucleotides: TGTGCCAGCAGCCCCTTGAGACAGCAATTCGGCGAGCAGTTCTTC.

Here the CDR3 reads CASSVDETSDYEQFF. The CDR3 DNA sequence: TGTGCCAGCAGCGTAGATGAGACTAGCGATTATGAGCAGTTCTTC. This rearrangement joins TRBV9 to TRBJ2-1; 8 bases are a match to TRBD2. The germline V gene encodes CDR1 SGDLS and CDR2 YYNGEE. This CDR3 is built from 15 residues. J was trimmed by 8 bases and V by 0 bases; bases with no gene match: 7.

The gene calls are TRBV20-1 and TRBJ2-7; D is unclear. Trimming left V 1 base short and J 7 bases short, with 11 bases between. The CDR3 covers 12 residues. Germline CDR1 and CDR2: DFQATT and SNEGSKA (reference sequence). The CDR3 region is CSARAGFQEQYF. In DNA, the CDR3 is TGCAGTGCTAGAGCTGGGTTTCAAGAGCAGTACTTC.

CDR3 coding DNA: TGTGCCAGCAACCTCGGCCAGGGGCCCTACGAGCAGTACTTC. Translation: CASNLGQGPYEQYF. The chain combines TRBV6-1 with TRBJ2-7; D perhaps matches TRBD1 (6 bases). Germline CDR1 is MNHNS and CDR2 is SASEGT. The CDR3 sequence is 14 residues long. Trimming took 7 bases from V and 2 from J, leaving 15 bases between them.